A single sample gave rise to the 28 T cell receptor beta chains below, sequenced in a study of control samples from healthy donors and cancer patients. Sequencing used immunoSEQ multiplex PCR; TCRdb keeps in-frame clones, though not all of them. The table records about 160,000 clones, roughly 94% of them present only once. Sample: blood. Receptors originate from a woman between 35 and 50 years old in good health.

The V and J genes are TRBV5-1 and TRBJ1-2, with a weak D call TRBD1 (5 bases). CDR3 length equals 15 residues. V was cut by 0 bases and J by 3 bases, with 12 bases left in between. Germline CDR1 is SGHRS and CDR2 is YFSETQ. Here the CDR3 DNA reads TGCGCCAGCAGCTTGGGAGGGGCAGTCGACTATGGCTACACCTTC. Encoded protein: CASSLGGAVDYGYTF.

The rearrangement joins TRBV2 to TRBJ1-4, with a tentative D call TRBD1 (6 bases). The germline V and J ends were trimmed by 8 bases and 3 bases, with 19 bases remaining between them. This CDR3 is built from 16 residues. CDR1 is SNHLY, CDR2 FYNNEI, per germline. The CDR3 bases are TGTGCCAGCTCTAGGGGGGCCTCTGCGGCTAATGAAAAACTGTTTTTT. It is translated as CASSRGASAANEKLFF.

CDR3 amino acids: CASSLKGADYEQYF. Written as DNA, the CDR3 is TGTGCCAGCAGCTTGAAAGGGGCGGACTACGAGCAGTACTTC. The chain carries TRBV5-8 and TRBJ2-7; D possibly corresponds to TRBD1 (5 bases). The CDR3 loop spans 14 amino acids. CDR1 is SGHTS and CDR2 is YDEGEE in the germline V gene. Trimming took 1 base from V and 3 from J, leaving 11 bases between them.

This sequence joins TRBV20-1 and TRBJ2-5; no firm D call. The CDR3 loop spans 11 amino acids. V was cut by 6 bases and J by 2 bases, with 7 bases left in between. CDR1 and CDR2 from the germline V gene are DFQATT and SNEGSKA (reference sequence). The CDR3 DNA follows: TGCAGTGCCGGACCGCAAGAGACCCAGTACTTC. Translation gives CSAGPQETQYF.

The rearrangement uses TRBV7-9 and TRBJ1-2; no firm D call. This CDR3 region has 17 residues. Trimming left V 1 base short and J 6 bases short, with 21 bases between. Germline V gene lookup returns CDR1 SEHNR and CDR2 FQNEAQ (reference sequence). CDR3 nucleotides: TGTGCCAGCAGCTTAGGTCGTTATGTCGTAGCGATGGATGGCTACACCTTC. Its translation: CASSLGRYVVAMDGYTF.

This chain joins TRBV19 and TRBJ1-2, with 9 positions matching TRBD1. The CDR3 consists of 13 residues. Losses at the gene ends were 5 bases for V and 4 bases for J; bases not matched to a gene: 2. Per germline, CDR1 LNHDA and CDR2 SQIVND (reference sequence). The CDR3: CASSPTGGYGYTF. The DNA for the CDR3 is TGTGCCAGTAGTCCGACAGGGGGCTATGGCTACACCTTC. Together with reference TRBV19 and TRBJ1-2, the CDR3 gives the full variable domain: DGGITQSPKYLFRKEGQNVTLSCEQNLNHDAMYWYRQDPGQGLRLIYYSQIVNDFQKGDIAEGYSVSREKKESFPLTVTSAQKNPTAFYLCASSPTGGYGYTFGSGTRLTVV.

The J gene is TRBJ2-1, the V gene TRBV9; possible D gene TRBD2, 5 bases. Trimming took 0 bases from V and 4 from J, leaving 5 bases between them. There are 13 residues in the CDR3. Germline loops: CDR1 SGDLS, CDR2 YYNGEE. DNA of the CDR3: TGTGCCAGCAGCGTAGCGGGGTACAATGAGCAGTTCTTC. This codes for CASSVAGYNEQFF.

About this clone itself: Relative to the germline gene, one junction end is altered; a read error may explain this. The chain combines TRBV7-9 with TRBJ1-3; D is unclear. The length of the CDR3 is 11 residues. Per germline, CDR1 SEHNR and CDR2 FQNEAQ (reference sequence). CDR3 loop: CASSAGGPCHF. In nucleotides, the CDR3 is TGTGCCAGCAGCGCAGGAGGGCCTTGTCATTTT.

Comment on this clone: Because it lacks the conserved phenylalanine or tryptophan at the end, this CDR3 is likely a read error. It is unclear where the CDR3 begins or ends on the DNA, so no DNA is shown, and the CDR3 is as TCRdb lists it. V usage is TRBV5-6 and J usage is TRBJ1-2; TRBD1 is taken as the D call from the table, unchecked against the DNA. The CDR3 is 11 residues long, counting both termini. In germline, CDR1 is SGHDT, CDR2 YYEEEE. CDR3 amino acids: CASSQGQGCSL.

The chain links TRBV6-1 to TRBJ1-2, with D unclear. CDR3 size: 14 residues. The germline V gene encodes CDR1 MNHNS and CDR2 SASEGT. The V gene lost 2 bases and the J gene lost 0 bases, with 7 bases spanning the gap. The DNA of the CDR3 is TGTGCCAGCAGTGAAATGACCCCTAACTATGGCTACACCTTC. Its translation is CASSEMTPNYGYTF.

V and J are TRBV19 and TRBJ1-5; TRBD1 is a possible D gene (5 bases). The germline V gene encodes CDR1 LNHDA and CDR2 SQIVND (reference sequence). This CDR3 has 15 amino acids. Deletions cut 5 bases from V and 4 bases from J, with 15 bases between. The CDR3 loop reads CASSLQAPLNQPQHF. The CDR3 bases are TGTGCCAGTAGTCTACAGGCCCCGCTGAATCAGCCCCAGCATTTT.

This chain links TRBV5-1 with TRBJ1-1; 8 positions match TRBD1. V lost 3 bases, J lost 0 bases, and 4 bases stayed unmatched. Germline CDR1 and CDR2: SGHRS and YFSETQ. This CDR3 has 15 residues. In nucleotides, the CDR3 is TGCGCCAGCAGCTCGAGACAGGGGCTGAACACTGAAGCTTTCTTT. It is translated as CASSSRQGLNTEAFF.

The chain recombines TRBV6-1 with TRBJ1-1, with D perhaps TRBD1 (5 bases). Germline CDR1 is MNHNS and CDR2 is SASEGT. Trimming took off 2 bases at V and 0 bases at J, with 13 bases between the two ends. This CDR3 is 16 amino acids long. CDR3 sequence reads: CASSEPGGGLNTEAFF. The DNA of the CDR3 is TGTGCCAGCAGTGAACCCGGGGGGGGATTGAACACTGAAGCTTTCTTT.

The rearrangement joins TRBV30 to TRBJ1-1; D remains unclear. Trimming removed 6 bases at V and 1 base at J, with 12 bases between. This CDR3 has 13 amino acids. Germline CDR1 and CDR2: GTSNPN and SVGIG (reference sequence). The CDR3 loop reads CACTRAPNTEAFF. The DNA of the CDR3 is TGTGCCTGTACCCGGGCTCCGAACACTGAAGCTTTCTTT. Full variable domain (remainder filled in from reference TRBV30 and TRBJ1-1): SQTIHQWPATLVQPVGSPLSLECTVEGTSNPNLYWYRQAAGRGLQLLFYSVGIGQISSEVPQNLSASRPQDRQFILSSKKLLLSDSGFYLCACTRAPNTEAFFGQGTRLTVV.

This clone was counted between two and nine times. The rearrangement links TRBV15 to TRBJ1-1; 7 bases are a match to TRBD1. There are 15 residues in the CDR3. Germline values: CDR1 LNHNV, CDR2 YYDKDF (reference sequence). Germline trimming cut 6 bases from V and 4 bases from J; bases unmatched to any gene: 11. Here the CDR3 reads CATSRQGGALTEAFF. The CDR3 coding sequence is TGTGCCACCAGTAGACAGGGTGGGGCTCTCACTGAAGCTTTCTTT. Full variable domain (rest looked up from reference TRBV15 and TRBJ1-1): DAMVIQNPRYQVTQFGKPVTLSCSQTLNHNVMYWYQQKSSQAPKLLFHYYDKDFNNEADTPDNFQSRRPNTSFCFLDIRSPGLGDTAMYLCATSRQGGALTEAFFGQGTRLTVV.

The chain recombines TRBV6-1 with TRBJ1-1; D perhaps matches TRBD1 (5 bases). This CDR3 comprises 17 residues. The germline gives CDR1 MNHNS, CDR2 SASEGT. Trimming cost V 1 base and J 6 bases, with 21 bases left between them. For the CDR3, the DNA is TGTGCCAGCAGTGAAGTCCATTTTGGCGGGGGGAAGGCTGAAGCTTTCTTT. This sequence encodes CASSEVHFGGGKAEAFF.

This clone was seen a single time. CDR3 nucleotides: TGTGCCAGCAGCCTCCAATACGAGCAGTACTTC. It translates to CASSLQYEQYF. V is TRBV3-1 (or the pseudogene TRBV3-2) and J is TRBJ2-7; unclear D gene. CDR1 and CDR2 from the germline V gene are LGHDT and YNNKEL (reference sequence). Trimming took off 4 bases at V and 4 bases at J, with 5 bases between the two ends. This CDR3 comprises 11 residues.

This clone was observed once. This chain connects TRBV6-2 or TRBV6-3 to TRBJ2-7; D perhaps matches TRBD2 (6 bases). Germline loops: CDR1 MNHEY, CDR2 SVGEGT. V dropped 3 bases and J dropped 2 bases, with 17 bases sitting between them. The CDR3 totals 16 residues. In DNA, the CDR3 is TGTGCCAGCAGTTATCGAGGGAGGTCCCTTACCTACGAGCAGTACTTC. Translated: CASSYRGRSLTYEQYF.

The J gene is TRBJ2-6, the V gene TRBV7-2, with TRBD2 matching 10 bases. The junction had 5 bases not matched to a gene; V was cut back by 2 bases and J by 1 base. In germline, CDR1 is SGHTA, CDR2 FQGNSA. This CDR3 has 18 residues. Here the CDR3 reads CASSLWASGSSGANVLTF. CDR3 sequence (DNA): TGTGCCAGCAGCTTATGGGCTAGCGGGAGTTCTGGGGCCAACGTCCTGACTTTC.

The chain joins TRBV4-1 to TRBJ2-1, with no clear D. V shed 0 bases and J shed 9 bases, with 15 bases lying between them. This CDR3 comprises 15 residues. Germline-derived CDR1 and CDR2 are MGHRA and YSYEKL. CDR3 protein: CASSQDSPQPGEQFF. CDR3 DNA sequence: TGCGCCAGCAGCCAAGATAGTCCCCAACCGGGTGAGCAGTTCTTC.

The chain couples TRBV18 to TRBJ2-7; 7 nucleotides agree with TRBD1. CDR1 is KGHSH, CDR2 LQKENI, per germline. The J segment lost 5 bases and the V segment lost 3 bases, leaving 7 bases of the junction unmatched. The CDR3 consists of 14 residues. This chain's CDR3 is CASSPLGQLHEQYF. The CDR3 DNA reads TGTGCCAGCTCACCCCTGGGACAGCTTCACGAGCAGTACTTC.

This clone was counted a single time. Here the CDR3 DNA reads TGTGCCAGCTCTCAGGACAGGTGGGACCCAACTAGTCGGACTGAAGCTTTCTTT. This gives the protein CASSQDRWDPTSRTEAFF. V usage is TRBV18 and J usage is TRBJ1-1, with 7 bases lining up with TRBD1. Trimming cost V 6 bases and J 5 bases; bases outside gene matches: 21. The germline V gene has CDR1 KGHSH and CDR2 LQKENI. CDR3 length: 18 residues.

The chain employs TRBV10-3 and TRBJ1-1; D unresolved. V shed 3 bases and J shed 4 bases, with 12 bases lying between them. Germline V gene data show CDR1 as ENHRY and CDR2 as SYGVKD. This CDR3 comprises 14 residues. Here the CDR3 DNA reads TGTGCCATCAGTGAAAATGAGAGGACCACTGAAGCTTTCTTT. This gives the protein CAISENERTTEAFF.

The CDR3 here is CASSVLQGSVEPQHF. CDR3 DNA: TGTGCCAGCAGCGTCCTACAGGGGAGTGTAGAGCCCCAGCATTTT. V is TRBV5-6 and J is TRBJ1-5; 7 bases align to TRBD1. Per the germline V gene, CDR1 is SGHDT and CDR2 is YYEEEE. The CDR3 runs 15 residues. V gave up 4 bases and J gave up 8 bases; unmatched junction bases: 12.

The chain has TRBV2 and TRBJ2-6; unclear D gene. The CDR3 spans 14 residues. Germline values: CDR1 SNHLY, CDR2 FYNNEI. V was cut by 2 bases and J by 2 bases, with 4 bases left in between. The CDR3 loop reads CASSERAGANVLTF. In DNA, the CDR3 is TGTGCCAGCAGTGAAAGGGCTGGGGCCAACGTCCTGACTTTC.

The chain's CDR3 is CASSSGATPNTEAFF. The CDR3 DNA reads as TGTGCCAGCAGCTCCGGAGCCACCCCAAACACTGAAGCTTTCTTT. This chain links TRBV7-6 with TRBJ1-1, with D hard to call. The V end was cut by 4 bases, the J end by 2 bases, with 14 bases between. The CDR3 runs 15 residues. CDR1 SGHVS and CDR2 FNYEAQ come from the germline V gene. Supplemented by reference TRBV7-6 and TRBJ1-1, the full variable domain reads GAGVSQSPRYKVTKRGQDVALRCDPISGHVSLYWYRQALGQGPEFLTYFNYEAQQDKSGLPNDRFSAERPEGSISTLTIQRTEQRDSAMYRCASSSGATPNTEAFFGQGTRLTVV.

The CDR3 DNA reads as TGTGCCAGCAGTATTACTTGGGGGTTCTCTGGAAACACCATATATTTT. The encoded protein is CASSITWGFSGNTIYF. The J gene is TRBJ1-3, the V gene TRBV2; tentatively, D is TRBD1 (5 bases). Germline CDR1 SNHLY, CDR2 FYNNEI. V shed 5 bases and J shed 0 bases, with 14 bases lying between them. The CDR3 sequence is 16 residues long.

This clone came up once. This chain connects TRBV9 to TRBJ2-5; 16 bases fit TRBD2. Germline CDR1 reads SGDLS; CDR2 reads YYNGEE. Unmatched junction bases numbered 8, after V lost 4 bases and J lost 5 bases. This CDR3 spans 17 amino acids. CDR3 nucleotides: TGTGCCAGCAGCATCGGGACTAGCGGGGGGGATGAGGAGACCCAGTACTTC. Its translation: CASSIGTSGGDEETQYF.